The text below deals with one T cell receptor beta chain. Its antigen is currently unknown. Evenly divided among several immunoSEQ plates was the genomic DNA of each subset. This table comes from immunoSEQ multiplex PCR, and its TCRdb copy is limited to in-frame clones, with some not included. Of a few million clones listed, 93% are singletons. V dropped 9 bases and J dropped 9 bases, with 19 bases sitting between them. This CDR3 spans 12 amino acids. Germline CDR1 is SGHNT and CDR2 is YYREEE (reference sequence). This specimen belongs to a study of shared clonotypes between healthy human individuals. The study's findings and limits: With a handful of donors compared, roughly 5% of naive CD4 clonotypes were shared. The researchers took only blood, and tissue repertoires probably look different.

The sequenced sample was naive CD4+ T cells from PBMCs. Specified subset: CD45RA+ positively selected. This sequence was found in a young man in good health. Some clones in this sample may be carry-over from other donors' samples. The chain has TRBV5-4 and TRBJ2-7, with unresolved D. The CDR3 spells CATGQRTTAQYF. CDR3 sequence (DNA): TGTGCCACCGGGCAGCGTACGACTGCGCAGTACTTC. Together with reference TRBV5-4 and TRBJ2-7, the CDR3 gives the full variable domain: ETGVTQSPTHLIKTRGQQVTLRCSSQSGHNTVSWYQQALGQGPQFIFQYYREEENGRGNFPPRFSGLQFPNYSSELNVNALELDDSALYLCATGQRTTAQYFGPGTRLTVT.